One T cell receptor (beta chain) is described in this entry. The V and J ends lost 0 bases and 4 bases, in that order; junction bases with no gene match: 1. Germline values: CDR1 SGHRS, CDR2 YFSETQ. The CDR3 length is 14 residues. Using immunoSEQ multiplex PCR, the repertoire was profiled, and TCRdb retains in-frame clones only, with some absent. Among 50,000 to 70,000 clones, about 93% were seen once, and the ten largest hold under 15%. The data originate from a study of blood T cell repertoires in COVID-19. Sequenced input: peripheral blood. The rearrangement links TRBV5-1 to TRBJ1-5, with 7 bases aligning to TRBD1. The origin of this receptor is a human donor with active COVID-19. The donor label of this sample is uncertain. The CDR3 protein is CASSLGDRNQPQHF. The CDR3 DNA reads TGCGCCAGCAGCTTGGGGGACAGAAATCAGCCCCAGCATTTT.